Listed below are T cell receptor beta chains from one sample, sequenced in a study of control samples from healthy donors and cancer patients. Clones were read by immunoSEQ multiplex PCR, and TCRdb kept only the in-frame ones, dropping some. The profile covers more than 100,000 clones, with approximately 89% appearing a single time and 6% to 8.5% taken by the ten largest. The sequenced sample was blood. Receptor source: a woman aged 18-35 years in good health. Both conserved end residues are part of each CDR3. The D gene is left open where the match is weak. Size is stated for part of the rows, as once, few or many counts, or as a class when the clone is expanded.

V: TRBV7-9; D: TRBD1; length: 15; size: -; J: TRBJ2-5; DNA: TGTGCCAGCAGCTCGGCGACAGGGGGACGCGAGACCCAGTACTTC; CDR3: CASSSATGGRETQYF
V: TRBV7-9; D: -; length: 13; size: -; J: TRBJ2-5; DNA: TGTGCCAGCAGCTTGACGACTACAGAGACCCAGTACTTC; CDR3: CASSLTTTETQYF
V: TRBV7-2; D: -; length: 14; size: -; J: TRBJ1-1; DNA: TGTGCCAGCAGCTCGCGTAGGGCGGGCACTGAAGCTTTCTTT; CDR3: CASSSRRAGTEAFF
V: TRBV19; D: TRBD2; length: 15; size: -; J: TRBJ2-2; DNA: TGTGCCAGTAGCCCGGGACTAGCGGGAACCGGGGAGCTGTTTTTT; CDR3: CASSPGLAGTGELFF
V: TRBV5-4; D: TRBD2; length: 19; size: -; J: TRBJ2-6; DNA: TGTGCCAGCAGCTTAATCGACGGGGGGACCAACTCTGGGGCCAACGTCCTGACTTTC; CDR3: CASSLIDGGTNSGANVLTF
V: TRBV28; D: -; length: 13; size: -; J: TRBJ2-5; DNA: TGTGCCAGCAGTCCACAGGGATCAGAGACCCAGTACTTC; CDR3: CASSPQGSETQYF
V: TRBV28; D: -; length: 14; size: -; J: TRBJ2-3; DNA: TGTGCCAGCAGTTTCTCGGCGGGCACAGATACGCAGTATTTT; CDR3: CASSFSAGTDTQYF
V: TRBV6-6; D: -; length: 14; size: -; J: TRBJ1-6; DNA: TGTGCCAGCACTTCCGGTGACGGGCAATCACCCCTCCACTTT; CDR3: CASTSGDGQSPLHF
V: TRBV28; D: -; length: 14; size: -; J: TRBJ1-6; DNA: TGTGCCAGCAGTTCAACAGGGTATAATTCACCCCTCCACTTT; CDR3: CASSSTGYNSPLHF
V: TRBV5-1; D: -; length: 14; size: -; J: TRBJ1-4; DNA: TGCGCCAGCAGCACGGGACACGGAAATGAAAAACTGTTTTTT; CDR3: CASSTGHGNEKLFF
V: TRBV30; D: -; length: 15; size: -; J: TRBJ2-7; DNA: TGTGCCTGGAGTGTATCTGTGGGGGAACTATACGAGCAGTACTTC; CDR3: CAWSVSVGELYEQYF
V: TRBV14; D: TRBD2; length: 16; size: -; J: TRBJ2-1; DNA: TGTGCCAGCAGCCAAGATCGGTGGCGGGGGGACAATGAGCAGTTCTTC; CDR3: CASSQDRWRGDNEQFF
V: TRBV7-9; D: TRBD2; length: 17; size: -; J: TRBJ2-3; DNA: TGTGCCAGCAGCTTACCCCGGGGGGGAGGGCCTGGAGATACGCAGTATTTT; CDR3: CASSLPRGGGPGDTQYF
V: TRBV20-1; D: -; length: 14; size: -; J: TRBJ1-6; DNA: TGCAGTGCTAGTCAGCAGTCTTATAATTCACCCCTCCACTTT; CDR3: CSASQQSYNSPLHF
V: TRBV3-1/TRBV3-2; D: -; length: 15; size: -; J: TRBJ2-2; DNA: TGTGCGAGAACCTATAGGGTAATTAACACCGGGGAGCTGTTTTTT; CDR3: CARTYRVINTGELFF
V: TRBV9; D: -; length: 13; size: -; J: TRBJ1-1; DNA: TGTGCCAGCAGCGTAGAACAGAACACTGAAGCTTTCTTT; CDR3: CASSVEQNTEAFF
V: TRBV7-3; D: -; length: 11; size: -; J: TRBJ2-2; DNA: TGTGCCAGCAGCCCCGGTGGGGAGCTGTTTTTT; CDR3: CASSPGGELFF
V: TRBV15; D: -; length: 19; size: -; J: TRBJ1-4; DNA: TGTGCCACCAGCAGGAACCGGGATCGTCAATTAGGGTTTGATGAAAAACTGTTTTTT; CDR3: CATSRNRDRQLGFDEKLFF
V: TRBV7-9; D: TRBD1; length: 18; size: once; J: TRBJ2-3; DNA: TGTGCCAGCAGCTTAGCGGGGACAGGGGGAGGTGAGACAGATACGCAGTATTTT; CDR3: CASSLAGTGGGETDTQYF
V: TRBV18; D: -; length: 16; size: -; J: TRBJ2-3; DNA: TGTGCCAGCTCACCAGGGACAACGTCTAGCACAGATACGCAGTATTTT; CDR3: CASSPGTTSSTDTQYF
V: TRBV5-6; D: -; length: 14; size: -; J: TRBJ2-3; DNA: TGTGCCAGCTGGGGCGGGATTCACACAGATACGCAGTATTTT; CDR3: CASWGGIHTDTQYF
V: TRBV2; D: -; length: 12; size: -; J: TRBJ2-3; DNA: TGTGCCAGCAGTGTAGAGGGGGGCGCGCAGTATTTT; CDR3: CASSVEGGAQYF
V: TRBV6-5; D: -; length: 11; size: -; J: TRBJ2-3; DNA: TGTGCCAGCAAAGCACGAGATACGCAGTATTTT; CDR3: CASKARDTQYF
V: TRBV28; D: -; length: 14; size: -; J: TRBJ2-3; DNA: TGTGCCAGCAGTGCCCCAACTAGCTCCGATACGCAGTATTTT; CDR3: CASSAPTSSDTQYF